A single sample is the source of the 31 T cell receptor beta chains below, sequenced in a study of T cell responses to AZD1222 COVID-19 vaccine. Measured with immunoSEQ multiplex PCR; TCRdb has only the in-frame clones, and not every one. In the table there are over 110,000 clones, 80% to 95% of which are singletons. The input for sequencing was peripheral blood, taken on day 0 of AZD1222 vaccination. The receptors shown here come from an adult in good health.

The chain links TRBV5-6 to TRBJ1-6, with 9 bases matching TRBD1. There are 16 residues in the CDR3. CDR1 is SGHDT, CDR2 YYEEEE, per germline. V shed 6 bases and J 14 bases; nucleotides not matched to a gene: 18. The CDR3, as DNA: TGTGCCAGCAAAAACCGAGGGACCGGACAGGGGTCAGCCCTCCACTTT. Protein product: CASKNRGTGQGSALHF.

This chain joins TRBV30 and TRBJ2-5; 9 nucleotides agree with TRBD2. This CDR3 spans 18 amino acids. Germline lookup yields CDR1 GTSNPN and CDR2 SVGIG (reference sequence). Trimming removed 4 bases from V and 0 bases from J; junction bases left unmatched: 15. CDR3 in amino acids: CAWTVFGSGRMYQETQYF. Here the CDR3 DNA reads TGTGCCTGGACCGTCTTTGGAAGCGGGAGGATGTACCAAGAGACCCAGTACTTC.

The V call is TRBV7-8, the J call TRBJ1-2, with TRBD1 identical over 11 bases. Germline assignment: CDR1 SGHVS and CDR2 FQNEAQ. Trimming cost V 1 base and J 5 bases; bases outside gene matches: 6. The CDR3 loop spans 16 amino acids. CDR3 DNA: TGTGCCAGCAGCTTAGAAGGGACAGGGGGGACGTATGGCTACACCTTC. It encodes CASSLEGTGGTYGYTF.

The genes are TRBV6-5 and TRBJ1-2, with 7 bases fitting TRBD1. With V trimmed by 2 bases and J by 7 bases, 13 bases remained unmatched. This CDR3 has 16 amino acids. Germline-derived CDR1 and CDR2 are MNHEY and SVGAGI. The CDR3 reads CASSYRQQGSLGGYTF. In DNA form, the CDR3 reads TGTGCCAGCAGTTACAGGCAACAGGGGAGTCTTGGTGGCTACACCTTC.

The CDR3 region has the DNA TGTGCCAGCAGCTTAGGTAGAAGGGGAGAGTCACCCCTCCACTTT. Its protein is CASSLGRRGESPLHF. The rearrangement joins TRBV7-2 to TRBJ1-6; D might be TRBD1 (5 bases). The length of the CDR3 is 15 residues. The germline CDR1 and CDR2 sequences are SGHTA and FQGNSA. The V gene lost 1 base and the J gene lost 10 bases, with 14 bases spanning the gap.

The DNA for the CDR3 is TGTGCCAGCAGCCCCGGGACAGGGCACTATGGCTACACCTTC. It is translated as CASSPGTGHYGYTF. The rearrangement joins TRBV7-3 to TRBJ1-2; 9 nucleotides match TRBD1. Germline V CDR1 and CDR2: SGHTA, FQGTGA. CDR3 length: 14 amino acids. With 5 bases clipped from V and 3 bases from J, the junction kept 4 bases outside the gene matches.

This CDR3 reads CASSPIGRTSTDTQYF. The CDR3, as DNA: TGTGCCAGCAGCCCGATTGGCCGGACTTCCACAGATACGCAGTATTTT. This chain connects TRBV7-9 to TRBJ2-3; a possible D gene is TRBD2 (5 bases). The CDR3 loop spans 16 amino acids. The V end lost 5 bases, the J end lost 2 bases, and 17 bases lay between the germline ends. Germline lookup yields CDR1 SEHNR and CDR2 FQNEAQ (reference sequence).

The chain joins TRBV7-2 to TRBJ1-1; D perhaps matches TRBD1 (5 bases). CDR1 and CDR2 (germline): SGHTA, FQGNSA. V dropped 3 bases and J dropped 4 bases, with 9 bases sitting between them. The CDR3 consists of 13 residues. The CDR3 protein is CASSLSGGTEAFF. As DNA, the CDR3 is TGTGCCAGCAGCTTGTCGGGGGGCACTGAAGCTTTCTTT. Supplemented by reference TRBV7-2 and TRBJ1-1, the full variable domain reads GAGVSQSPSNKVTEKGKDVELRCDPISGHTALYWYRQSLGQGLEFLIYFQGNSAPDKSGLPSDRFSAERTGGSVSTLTIQRTQQEDSAVYLCASSLSGGTEAFFGQGTRLTVV.

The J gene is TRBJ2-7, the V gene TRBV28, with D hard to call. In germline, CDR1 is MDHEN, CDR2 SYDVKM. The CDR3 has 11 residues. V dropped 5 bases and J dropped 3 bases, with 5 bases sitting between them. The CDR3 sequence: CASSVSYEQYF. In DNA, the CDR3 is TGTGCCAGCAGTGTGAGCTACGAGCAGTACTTC.

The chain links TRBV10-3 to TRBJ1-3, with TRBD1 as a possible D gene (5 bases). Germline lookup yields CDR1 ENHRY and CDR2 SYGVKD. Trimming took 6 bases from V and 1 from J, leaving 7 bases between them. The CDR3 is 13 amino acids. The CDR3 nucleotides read TGTGCCATCAGCCAGGGTTCTGGAAACACCATATATTTT. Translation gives CAISQGSGNTIYF.

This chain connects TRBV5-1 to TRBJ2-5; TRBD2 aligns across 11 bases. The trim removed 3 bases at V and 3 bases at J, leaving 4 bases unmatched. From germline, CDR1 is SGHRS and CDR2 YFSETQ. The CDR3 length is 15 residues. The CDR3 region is CASSWTSGREETQYF. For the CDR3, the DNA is TGCGCCAGCAGCTGGACTAGCGGGCGCGAAGAGACCCAGTACTTC.

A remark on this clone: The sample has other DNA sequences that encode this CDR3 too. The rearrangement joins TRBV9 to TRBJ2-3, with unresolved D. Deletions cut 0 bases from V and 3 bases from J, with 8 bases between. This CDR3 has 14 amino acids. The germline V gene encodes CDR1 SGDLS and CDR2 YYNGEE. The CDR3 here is CASSVVGGTDTQYF. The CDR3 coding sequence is TGTGCCAGCAGCGTAGTGGGCGGAACAGATACGCAGTATTTT.

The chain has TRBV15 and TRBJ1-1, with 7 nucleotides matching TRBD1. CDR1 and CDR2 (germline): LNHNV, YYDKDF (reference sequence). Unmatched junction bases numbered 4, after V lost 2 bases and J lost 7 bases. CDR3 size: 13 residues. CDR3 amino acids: CATSRMGQIEAFF. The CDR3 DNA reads TGTGCCACCAGCAGAATGGGACAGATTGAAGCTTTCTTT.

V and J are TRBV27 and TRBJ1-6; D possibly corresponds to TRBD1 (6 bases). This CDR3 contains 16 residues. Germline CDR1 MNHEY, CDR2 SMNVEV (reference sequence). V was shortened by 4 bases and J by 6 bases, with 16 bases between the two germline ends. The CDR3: CASSSNRDILNSPLHF. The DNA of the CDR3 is TGTGCCAGCAGTTCCAACCGGGACATTCTTAATTCACCCCTCCACTTT.

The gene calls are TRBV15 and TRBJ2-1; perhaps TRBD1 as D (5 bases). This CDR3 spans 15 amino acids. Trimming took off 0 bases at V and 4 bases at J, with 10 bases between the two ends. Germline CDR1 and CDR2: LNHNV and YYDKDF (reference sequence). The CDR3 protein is CATSREFRAYNEQFF. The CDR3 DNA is TGTGCCACCAGCAGAGAATTCAGGGCATACAATGAGCAGTTCTTC.

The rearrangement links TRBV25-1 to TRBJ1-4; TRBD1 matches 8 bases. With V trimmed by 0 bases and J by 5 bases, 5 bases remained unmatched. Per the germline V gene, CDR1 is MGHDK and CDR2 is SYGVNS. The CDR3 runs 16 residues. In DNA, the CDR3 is TGTGCCAGCAGTGAATACGGGACAGGATTAAATGAAAAACTGTTTTTT. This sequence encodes CASSEYGTGLNEKLFF. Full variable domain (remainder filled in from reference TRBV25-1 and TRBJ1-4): EADIYQTPRYLVIGTGKKITLECSQTMGHDKMYWYQQDPGMELHLIHYSYGVNSTEKGDLSSESTVSRIRTEHFPLTLESARPSHTSQYLCASSEYGTGLNEKLFFGSGTQLSVL.

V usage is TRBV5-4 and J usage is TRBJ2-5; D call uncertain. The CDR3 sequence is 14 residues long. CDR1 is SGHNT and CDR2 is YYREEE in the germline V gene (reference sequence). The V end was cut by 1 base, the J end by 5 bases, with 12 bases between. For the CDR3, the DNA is TGTGCCAGCAGCTTGAAGCGCGCCGCGGAGACCCAGTACTTC. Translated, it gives CASSLKRAAETQYF. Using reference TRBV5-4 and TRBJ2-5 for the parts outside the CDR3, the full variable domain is ETGVTQSPTHLIKTRGQQVTLRCSSQSGHNTVSWYQQALGQGPQFIFQYYREEENGRGNFPPRFSGLQFPNYSSELNVNALELDDSALYLCASSLKRAAETQYFGPGTRLLVL.

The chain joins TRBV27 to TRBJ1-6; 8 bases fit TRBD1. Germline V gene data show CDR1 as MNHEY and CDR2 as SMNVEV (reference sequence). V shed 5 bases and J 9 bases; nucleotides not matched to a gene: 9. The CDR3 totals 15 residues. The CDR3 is CASSVWTGSGSPLHF. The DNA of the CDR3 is TGTGCCAGCAGTGTCTGGACAGGGTCCGGTTCACCCCTCCACTTT.

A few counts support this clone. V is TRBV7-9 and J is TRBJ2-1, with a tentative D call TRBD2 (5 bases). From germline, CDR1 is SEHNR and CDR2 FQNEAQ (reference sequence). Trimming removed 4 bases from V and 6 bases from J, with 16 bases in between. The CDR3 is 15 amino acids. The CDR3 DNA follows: TGTGCCAGCAGCTCCCTGAGGGCCGGCGGCAATGAGCAGTTCTTC. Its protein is CASSSLRAGGNEQFF.

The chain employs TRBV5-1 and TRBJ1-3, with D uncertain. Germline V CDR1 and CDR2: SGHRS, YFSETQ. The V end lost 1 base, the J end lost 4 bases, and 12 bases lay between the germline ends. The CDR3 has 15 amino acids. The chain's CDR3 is CASSLSASSGNTIYF. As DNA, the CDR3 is TGCGCCAGCAGCTTGTCTGCAAGCTCCGGAAACACCATATATTTT.

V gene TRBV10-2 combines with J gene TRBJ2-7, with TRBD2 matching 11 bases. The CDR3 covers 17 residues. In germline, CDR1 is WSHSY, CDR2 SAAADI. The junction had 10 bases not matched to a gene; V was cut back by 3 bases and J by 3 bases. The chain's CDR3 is CASSDPGLAERGYEQYF. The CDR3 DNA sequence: TGCGCCAGCAGTGACCCGGGACTAGCGGAGAGGGGCTACGAGCAGTACTTC.

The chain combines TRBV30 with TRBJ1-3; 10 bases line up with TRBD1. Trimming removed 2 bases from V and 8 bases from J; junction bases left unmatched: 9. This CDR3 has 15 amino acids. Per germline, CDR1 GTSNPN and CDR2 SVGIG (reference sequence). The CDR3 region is CAWSRPRQGAHTIYF. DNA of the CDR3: TGTGCCTGGAGTCGACCGAGACAGGGGGCACACACCATATATTTT.

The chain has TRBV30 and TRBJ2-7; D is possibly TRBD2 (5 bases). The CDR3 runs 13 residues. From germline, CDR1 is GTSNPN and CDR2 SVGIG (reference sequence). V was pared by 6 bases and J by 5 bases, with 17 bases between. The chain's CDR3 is CACTRREFDEQYF. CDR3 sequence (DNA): TGTGCCTGCACGAGAAGGGAGTTTGACGAGCAGTACTTC.

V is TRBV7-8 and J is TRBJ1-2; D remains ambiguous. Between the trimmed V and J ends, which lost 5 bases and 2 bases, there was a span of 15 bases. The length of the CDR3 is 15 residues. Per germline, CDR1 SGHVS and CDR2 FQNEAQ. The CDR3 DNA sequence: TGTGCCAGCAGCCCGCCGATCCCCCCCAACTATGGCTACACCTTC. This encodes CASSPPIPPNYGYTF. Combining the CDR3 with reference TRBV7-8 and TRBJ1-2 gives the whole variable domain GAGVSQSPRYKVAKRGQDVALRCDPISGHVSLFWYQQALGQGPEFLTYFQNEAQLDKSGLPSDRFFAERPEGSVSTLKIQRTQQEDSAVYLCASSPPIPPNYGYTFGSGTRLTVV.

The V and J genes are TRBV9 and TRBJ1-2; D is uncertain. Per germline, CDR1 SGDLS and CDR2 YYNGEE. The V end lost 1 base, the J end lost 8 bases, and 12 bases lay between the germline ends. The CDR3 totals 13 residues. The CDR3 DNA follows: TGTGCCAGCAGCGTAAGTTGGAATCAGGGCTACACCTTC. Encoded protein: CASSVSWNQGYTF. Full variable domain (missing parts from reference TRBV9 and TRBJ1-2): DSGVTQTPKHLITATGQRVTLRCSPRSGDLSVYWYQQSLDQGLQFLIQYYNGEERAKGNILERFSAQQFPDLHSELNLSSLELGDSALYFCASSVSWNQGYTFGSGTRLTVV.

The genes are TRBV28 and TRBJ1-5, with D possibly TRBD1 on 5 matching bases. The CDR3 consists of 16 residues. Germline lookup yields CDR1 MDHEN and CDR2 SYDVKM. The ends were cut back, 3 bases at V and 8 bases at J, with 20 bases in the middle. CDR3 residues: CASSLALVGGWEPQHF. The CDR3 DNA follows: TGTGCCAGCAGTTTGGCCTTGGTCGGGGGTTGGGAGCCCCAGCATTTT.

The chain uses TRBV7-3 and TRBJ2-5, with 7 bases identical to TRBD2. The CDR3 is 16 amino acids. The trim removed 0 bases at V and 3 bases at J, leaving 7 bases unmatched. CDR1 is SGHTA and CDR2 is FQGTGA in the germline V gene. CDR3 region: CASSLTPAGPEETQYF. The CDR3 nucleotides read TGTGCCAGCAGCTTAACCCCAGCGGGGCCCGAAGAGACCCAGTACTTC.

CDR3 amino acids: CASSGTGGTEAFF. In DNA, the CDR3 is TGTGCCAGCAGTGGGACAGGAGGGACTGAAGCTTTCTTT. This chain links TRBV28 with TRBJ1-1, with TRBD1 matching 8 bases. Per germline, CDR1 MDHEN and CDR2 SYDVKM. V lost 5 bases and J lost 5; bases outside the gene matches: 4. This CDR3 comprises 13 residues. The full variable domain, with the rest looked up from reference TRBV28 and TRBJ1-1, is DVKVTQSSRYLVKRTGEKVFLECVQDMDHENMFWYRQDPGLGLRLIYFSYDVKMKEKGDIPEGYSVSREKKERFSLILESASTNQTSMYLCASSGTGGTEAFFGQGTRLTVV.

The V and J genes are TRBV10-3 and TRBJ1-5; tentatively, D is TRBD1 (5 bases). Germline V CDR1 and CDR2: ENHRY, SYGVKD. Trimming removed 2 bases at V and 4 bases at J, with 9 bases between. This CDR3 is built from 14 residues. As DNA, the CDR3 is TGTGCCATCAGTGAGCAGGGCGGGAATCAGCCCCAGCATTTT. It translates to CAISEQGGNQPQHF.

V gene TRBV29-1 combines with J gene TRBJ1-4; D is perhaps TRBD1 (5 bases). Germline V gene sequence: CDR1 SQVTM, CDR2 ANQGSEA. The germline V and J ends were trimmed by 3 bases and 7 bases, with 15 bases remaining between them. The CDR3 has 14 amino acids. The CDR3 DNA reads TGCAGCGTTGATGACGGGGGGAGGGGTGAAAAACTGTTTTTT. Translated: CSVDDGGRGEKLFF.

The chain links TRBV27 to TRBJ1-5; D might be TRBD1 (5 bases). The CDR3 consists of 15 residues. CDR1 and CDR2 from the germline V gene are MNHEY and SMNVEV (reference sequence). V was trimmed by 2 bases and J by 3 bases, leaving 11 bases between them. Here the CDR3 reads CASSLSRRDNQPQHF. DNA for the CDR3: TGTGCCAGCAGTTTAAGCCGCAGGGACAATCAGCCCCAGCATTTT.